This entry features one T cell receptor (beta chain) sequence. Each CDR3 protein is one row after TCRdb ran MiXCR on the 5' RACE reads. The sample has about 64,000 distinct CDR3 sequences, less than 20% seen once. This sample was taken from a study of HIV-infected patients and healthy controls. The CDR3 totals 12 residues. Trimming cost V 3 bases and J 10 bases, with 10 bases left between them. The germline V gene has CDR1 SEHNR and CDR2 FQNEAQ (reference sequence). This sequence originates from a human donor in good health. The chain combines TRBV7-9 with TRBJ1-5, with no clear D. Specimen: CD4+ T cells from blood. For the CDR3, the DNA is TGTGCCAGCAGCTTTTCAGAACTTCCCCAGCATTTT. Translating it yields CASSFSELPQHF.